The text below deals with one T cell receptor beta chain. Its antigen is not known. This specimen belongs to a study of shared clonotypes between healthy human individuals. Study conclusions and caveats: All-four-donor shared clonotypes had higher generation probabilities than non-shared clonotypes did.

Sequencing used immunoSEQ multiplex PCR; TCRdb keeps in-frame clones, though not all of them. The sample includes 400,000 or so clones, 95% to 97% seen only once; the top ten take about 0.34%. CD8 memory was a combination of CD45RO+ cells and CCR7-negative CD45RA+ TemRA cells. Per the germline V gene, CDR1 is MNHNS and CDR2 is SASEGT. There are 14 residues in the CDR3. V gave up 1 base and J gave up 1 base; unmatched junction bases: 0. Sequenced: memory CD8+ T cells sorted from blood. Subset denoted: CD45RO+ cells pooled with CCR7-negative TemRA cells. The rearrangement joins TRBV6-1 to TRBJ1-1; 7 bases are a match to TRBD1. The sequence derives from a man aged 25 to 40 in good health. CDR3 protein: CASSEGTGNTEAFF. In nucleotides, the CDR3 is TGTGCCAGCAGTGAAGGGACAGGGAACACTGAAGCTTTCTTT.